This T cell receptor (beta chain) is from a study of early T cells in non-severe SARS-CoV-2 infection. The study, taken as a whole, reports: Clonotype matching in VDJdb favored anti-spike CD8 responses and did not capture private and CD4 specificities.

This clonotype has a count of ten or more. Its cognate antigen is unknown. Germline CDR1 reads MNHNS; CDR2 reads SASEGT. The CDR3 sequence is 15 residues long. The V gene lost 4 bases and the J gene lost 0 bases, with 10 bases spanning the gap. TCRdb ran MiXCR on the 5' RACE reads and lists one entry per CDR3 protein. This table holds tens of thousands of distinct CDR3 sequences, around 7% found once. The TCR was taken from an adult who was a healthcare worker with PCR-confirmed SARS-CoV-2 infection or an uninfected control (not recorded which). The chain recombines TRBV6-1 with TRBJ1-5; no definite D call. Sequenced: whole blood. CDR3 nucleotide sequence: TGTGCCAGCAGTGCTACAAGTCATAGCAATCAGCCCCAGCATTTT. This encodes CASSATSHSNQPQHF.